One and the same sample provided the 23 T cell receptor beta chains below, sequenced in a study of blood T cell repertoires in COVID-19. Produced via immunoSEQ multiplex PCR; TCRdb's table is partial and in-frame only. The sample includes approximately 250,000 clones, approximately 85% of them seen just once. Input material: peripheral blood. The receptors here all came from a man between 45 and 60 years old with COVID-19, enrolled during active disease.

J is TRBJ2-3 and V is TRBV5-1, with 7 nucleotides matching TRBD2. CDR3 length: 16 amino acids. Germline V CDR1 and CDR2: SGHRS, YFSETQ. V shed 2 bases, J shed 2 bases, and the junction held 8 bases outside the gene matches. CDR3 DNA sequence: TGCGCCAGCAGCTTAGCTAGCGGATTCTTCACAGATACGCAGTATTTT. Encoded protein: CASSLASGFFTDTQYF. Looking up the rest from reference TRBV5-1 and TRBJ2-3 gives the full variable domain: KAGVTQTPRYLIKTRGQQVTLSCSPISGHRSVSWYQQTPGQGLQFLFEYFSETQRNKGNFPGRFSGRQFSNSRSEMNVSTLELGDSALYLCASSLASGFFTDTQYFGPGTRLTVL.

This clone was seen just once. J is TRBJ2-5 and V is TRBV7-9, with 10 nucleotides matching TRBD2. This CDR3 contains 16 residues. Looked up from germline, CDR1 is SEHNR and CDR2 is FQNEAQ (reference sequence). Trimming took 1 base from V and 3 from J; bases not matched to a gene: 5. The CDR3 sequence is CASSLGGGLAEETQYF. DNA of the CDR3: TGTGCCAGCAGCTTAGGGGGAGGACTAGCGGAAGAGACCCAGTACTTC.

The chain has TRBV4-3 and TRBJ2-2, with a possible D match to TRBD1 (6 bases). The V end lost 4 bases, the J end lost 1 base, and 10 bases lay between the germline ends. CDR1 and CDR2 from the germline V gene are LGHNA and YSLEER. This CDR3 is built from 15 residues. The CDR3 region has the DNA TGCGCCAGCAGCCGAGACAGGTTGAACACCGGGGAGCTGTTTTTT. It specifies CASSRDRLNTGELFF.

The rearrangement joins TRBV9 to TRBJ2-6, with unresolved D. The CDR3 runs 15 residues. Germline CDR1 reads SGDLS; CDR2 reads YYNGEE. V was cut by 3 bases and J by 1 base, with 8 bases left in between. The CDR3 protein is CASSAQDSGANVLTF. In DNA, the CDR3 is TGTGCCAGCAGCGCTCAGGATTCTGGGGCCAACGTCCTGACTTTC.

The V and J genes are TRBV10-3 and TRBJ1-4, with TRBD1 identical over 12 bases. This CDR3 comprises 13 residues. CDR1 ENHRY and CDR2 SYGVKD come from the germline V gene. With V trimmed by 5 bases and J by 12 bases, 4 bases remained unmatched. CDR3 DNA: TGTGCCATCAGTCTAGGGACAGGGGGCCAACTGTTTTTT. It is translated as CAISLGTGGQLFF.

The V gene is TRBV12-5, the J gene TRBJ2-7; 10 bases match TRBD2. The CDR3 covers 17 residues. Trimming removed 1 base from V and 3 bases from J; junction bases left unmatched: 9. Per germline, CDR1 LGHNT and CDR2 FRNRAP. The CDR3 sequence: CASGLATGTSAVYEQYF. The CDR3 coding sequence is TGTGCTAGTGGTTTGGCCACCGGGACTAGCGCTGTCTACGAGCAGTACTTC.

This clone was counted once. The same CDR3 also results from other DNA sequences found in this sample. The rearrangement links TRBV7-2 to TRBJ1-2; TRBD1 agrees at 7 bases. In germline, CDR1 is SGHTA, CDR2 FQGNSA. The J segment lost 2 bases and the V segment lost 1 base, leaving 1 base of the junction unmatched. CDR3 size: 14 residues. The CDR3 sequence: CASSLDRGNYGYTF. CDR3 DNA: TGTGCCAGCAGCTTAGACAGGGGCAACTATGGCTACACCTTC.

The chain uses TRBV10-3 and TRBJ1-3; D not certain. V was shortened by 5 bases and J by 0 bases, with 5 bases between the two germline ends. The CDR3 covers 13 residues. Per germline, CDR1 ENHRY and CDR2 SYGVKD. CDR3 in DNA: TGTGCCATCAGTCCCGGCTCTGGAAACACCATATATTTT. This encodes CAISPGSGNTIYF.

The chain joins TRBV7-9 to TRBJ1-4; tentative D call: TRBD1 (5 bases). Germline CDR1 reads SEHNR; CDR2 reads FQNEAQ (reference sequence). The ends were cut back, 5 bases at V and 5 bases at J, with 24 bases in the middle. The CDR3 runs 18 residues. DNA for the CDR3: TGTGCCAGCAGCCCCGGGCAGACGGGGGGGATCATGAATGAAAAACTGTTTTTT. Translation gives CASSPGQTGGIMNEKLFF.

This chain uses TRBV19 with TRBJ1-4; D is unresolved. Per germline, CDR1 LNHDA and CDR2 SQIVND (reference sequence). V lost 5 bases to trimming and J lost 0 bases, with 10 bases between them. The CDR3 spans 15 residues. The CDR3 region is CASSVDITTNEKLFF. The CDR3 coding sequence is TGTGCCAGTAGTGTCGACATCACAACTAATGAAAAACTGTTTTTT. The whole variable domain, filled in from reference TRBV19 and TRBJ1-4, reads DGGITQSPKYLFRKEGQNVTLSCEQNLNHDAMYWYRQDPGQGLRLIYYSQIVNDFQKGDIAEGYSVSREKKESFPLTVTSAQKNPTAFYLCASSVDITTNEKLFFGSGTQLSVL.

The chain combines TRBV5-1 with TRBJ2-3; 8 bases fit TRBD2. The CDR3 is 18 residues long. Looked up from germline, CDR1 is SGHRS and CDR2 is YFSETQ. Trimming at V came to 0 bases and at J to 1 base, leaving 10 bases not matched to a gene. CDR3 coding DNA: TGCGCCAGCAGCTTGGCCCCGGGACTAGTGGGGGGCACAGATACGCAGTATTTT. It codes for CASSLAPGLVGGTDTQYF.

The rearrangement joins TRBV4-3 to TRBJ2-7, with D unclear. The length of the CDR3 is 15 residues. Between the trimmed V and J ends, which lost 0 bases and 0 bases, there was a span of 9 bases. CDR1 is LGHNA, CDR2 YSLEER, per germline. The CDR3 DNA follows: TGCGCCAGCAGCCAAGATCTCGGTAGCTCCTACGAGCAGTACTTC. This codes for CASSQDLGSSYEQYF.

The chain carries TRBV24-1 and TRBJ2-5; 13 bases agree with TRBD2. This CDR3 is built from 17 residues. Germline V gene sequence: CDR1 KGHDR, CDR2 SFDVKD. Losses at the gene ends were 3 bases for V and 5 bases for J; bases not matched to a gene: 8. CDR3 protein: CATSDPGLAGASETQYF. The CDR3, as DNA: TGTGCCACCAGTGATCCAGGACTAGCGGGGGCCTCGGAGACCCAGTACTTC.

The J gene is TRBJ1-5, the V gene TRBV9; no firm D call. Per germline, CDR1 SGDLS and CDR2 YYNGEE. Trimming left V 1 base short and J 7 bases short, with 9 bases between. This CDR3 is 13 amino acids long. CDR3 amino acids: CASSVSPGQPQHF. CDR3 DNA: TGTGCCAGCAGCGTATCACCGGGGCAGCCCCAGCATTTT. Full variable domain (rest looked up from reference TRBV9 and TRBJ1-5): DSGVTQTPKHLITATGQRVTLRCSPRSGDLSVYWYQQSLDQGLQFLIQYYNGEERAKGNILERFSAQQFPDLHSELNLSSLELGDSALYFCASSVSPGQPQHFGDGTRLSIL.

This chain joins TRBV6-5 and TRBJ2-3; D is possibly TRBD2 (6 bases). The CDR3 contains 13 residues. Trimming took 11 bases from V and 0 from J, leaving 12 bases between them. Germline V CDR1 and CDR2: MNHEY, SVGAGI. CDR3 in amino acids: CAAGTFSTDTQYF. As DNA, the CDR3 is TGTGCCGCGGGGACGTTTAGCACAGATACGCAGTATTTT.

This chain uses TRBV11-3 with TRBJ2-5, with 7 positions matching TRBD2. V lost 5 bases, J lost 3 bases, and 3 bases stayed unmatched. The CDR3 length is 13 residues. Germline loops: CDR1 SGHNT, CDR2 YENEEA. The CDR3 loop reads CASSLSGEETQYF. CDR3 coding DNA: TGTGCCAGCAGCCTGAGCGGGGAAGAGACCCAGTACTTC.

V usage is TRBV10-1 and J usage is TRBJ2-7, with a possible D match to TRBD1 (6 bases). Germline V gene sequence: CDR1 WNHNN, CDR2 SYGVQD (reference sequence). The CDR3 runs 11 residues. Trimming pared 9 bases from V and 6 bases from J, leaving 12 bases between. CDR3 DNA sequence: TGCGCCAGATCAACAGGGTGCGAGCAGTACTTC. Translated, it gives CARSTGCEQYF.

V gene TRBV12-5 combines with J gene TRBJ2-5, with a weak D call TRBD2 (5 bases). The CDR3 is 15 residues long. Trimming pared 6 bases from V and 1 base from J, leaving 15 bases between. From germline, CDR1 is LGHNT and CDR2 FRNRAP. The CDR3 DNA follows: TGTGCTAGTGGCGCAGTGGCGGGCGGCCAAGAGACCCAGTACTTC. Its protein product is CASGAVAGGQETQYF. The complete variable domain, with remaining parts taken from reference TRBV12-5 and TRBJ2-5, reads DARVTQTPRHKVTEMGQEVTMRCQPILGHNTVFWYRQTMMQGLELLAYFRNRAPLDDSGMPKDRFSAEMPDATLATLKIQPSEPRDSAVYFCASGAVAGGQETQYFGPGTRLLVL.

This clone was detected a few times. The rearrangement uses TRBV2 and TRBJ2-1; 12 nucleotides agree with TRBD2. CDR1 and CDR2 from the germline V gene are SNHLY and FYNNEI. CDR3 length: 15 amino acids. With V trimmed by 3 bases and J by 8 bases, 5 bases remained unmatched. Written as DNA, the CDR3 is TGTGCCAGCAGTGAGGCACTAGCGGGGGGTTATGAGCAGTTCTTC. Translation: CASSEALAGGYEQFF. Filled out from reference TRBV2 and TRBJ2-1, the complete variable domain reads EPEVTQTPSHQVTQMGQEVILRCVPISNHLYFYWYRQILGQKVEFLVSFYNNEISEKSEIFDDQFSVERPDGSNFTLKIRSTKLEDSAMYFCASSEALAGGYEQFFGPGTRLTVL.

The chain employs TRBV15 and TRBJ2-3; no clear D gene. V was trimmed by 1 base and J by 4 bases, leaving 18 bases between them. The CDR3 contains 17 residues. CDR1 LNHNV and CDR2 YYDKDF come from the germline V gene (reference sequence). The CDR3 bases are TGTGCCACCAGCAGAGTTCTGAGCGCGGCCTGGGCAGATACGCAGTATTTT. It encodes CATSRVLSAAWADTQYF.

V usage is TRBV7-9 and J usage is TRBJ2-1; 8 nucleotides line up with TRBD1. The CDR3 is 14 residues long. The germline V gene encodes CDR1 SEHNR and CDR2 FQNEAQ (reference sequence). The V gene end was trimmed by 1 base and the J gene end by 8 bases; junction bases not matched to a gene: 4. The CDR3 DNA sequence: TGTGCCAGCAGCTTAGTGGCAGGGGGCTATGAGCAGTTCTTC. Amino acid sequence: CASSLVAGGYEQFF.

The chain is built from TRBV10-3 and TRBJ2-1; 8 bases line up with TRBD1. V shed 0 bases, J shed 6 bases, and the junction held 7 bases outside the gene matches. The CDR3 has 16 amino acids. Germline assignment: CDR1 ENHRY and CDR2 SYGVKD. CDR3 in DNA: TGTGCCATCAGTGAGTCCCAGGGGGCATTAGGCAATGAGCAGTTCTTC. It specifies CAISESQGALGNEQFF.

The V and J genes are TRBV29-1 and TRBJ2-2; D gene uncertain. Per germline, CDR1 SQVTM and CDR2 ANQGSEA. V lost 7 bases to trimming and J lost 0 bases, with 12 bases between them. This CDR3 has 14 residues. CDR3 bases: TGCAGCGCAGGCGACGGAGCGAACACCGGGGAGCTGTTTTTT. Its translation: CSAGDGANTGELFF.